This T cell receptor (beta chain) derives from a study of blood T cell repertoires in COVID-19. CDR1 is SGHAT, CDR2 FQNNGV, per germline. Trimming took off 5 bases at V and 3 bases at J, with 10 bases between the two ends. This CDR3 contains 13 residues. Data came from immunoSEQ multiplex PCR; TCRdb stores just in-frame clones and leaves some out. The sample contains some 300,000 clones, 90% of which appear only once. The clonotype comes from a young woman with acute COVID-19. V usage is TRBV11-2 and J usage is TRBJ1-2, with D maybe TRBD1 (5 bases). Sequencing was done on a sample of PBMCs or T cells enriched from blood (not recorded which). The CDR3 DNA reads as TGTGCCAGCAGCCCTGGGGGGGACTATGGCTACACCTTC. It yields the protein CASSPGGDYGYTF.